Below are 22 T cell receptor beta chains sequenced from a single sample in a study of blood T cell repertoires in COVID-19. Libraries were prepared by immunoSEQ multiplex PCR; TCRdb keeps only in-frame clonotypes and omits some of them. The sample lists roughly 13,000 clones, roughly 82% occurring once. Sequenced: peripheral blood. These receptor sequences come from a woman between 45 and 60 years old with active or convalescent COVID-19.

The V call is TRBV5-1, the J call TRBJ1-6, with D possibly being TRBD1 (5 bases). Trimming cost V 1 base and J 7 bases, with 6 bases left between them. The CDR3 runs to 13 residues. Germline V lookup: CDR1 SGHRS, CDR2 YFSETQ. CDR3 protein: CASSLSGNSPLHF. The DNA of the CDR3 is TGCGCCAGCAGCTTGTCAGGGAATTCACCCCTCCACTTT.

The chain recombines TRBV6-1 with TRBJ2-7; no definite D call. Germline loops: CDR1 MNHNS, CDR2 SASEGT. The CDR3 runs to 15 residues. Trimming shortened V by 0 bases and J by 3 bases, and 12 bases separated the two germline ends. The CDR3 here is CASSEALRVGYEQYF. The DNA of the CDR3 is TGTGCCAGCAGTGAAGCGCTTCGCGTCGGCTACGAGCAGTACTTC.

The chain recombines TRBV29-1 with TRBJ2-3, with D possibly matching TRBD1 (6 bases). Germline V CDR1 and CDR2: SQVTM, ANQGSEA. Trimming pared 6 bases from V and 4 bases from J, leaving 14 bases between. The CDR3 has 13 amino acids. The CDR3 DNA is TGCAGCGTCCTGACAGGAATCCCAGATACGCAGTATTTT. Translating gives CSVLTGIPDTQYF.

The chain recombines TRBV28 with TRBJ1-1, with 7 bases fitting TRBD1. V lost 6 bases and J lost 5; bases outside the gene matches: 12. Germline lookup yields CDR1 MDHEN and CDR2 SYDVKM. The CDR3 extends over 15 amino acids. The CDR3 here is CASRGRGLIYTEAFF. DNA of the CDR3: TGTGCCAGCAGAGGAAGGGGGCTGATTTATACTGAAGCTTTCTTT.

This clone was counted between two and nine times. This rearrangement joins TRBV18 to TRBJ2-3; 13 bases map to TRBD2. Trimming at V came to 5 bases and at J to 0 bases, leaving 5 bases not matched to a gene. The CDR3 sequence is 17 residues long. The germline V gene encodes CDR1 KGHSH and CDR2 LQKENI. CDR3 amino acids: CASSAGLAGRSTDTQYF. In nucleotides, the CDR3 is TGTGCCAGCTCAGCGGGACTAGCGGGAAGAAGCACAGATACGCAGTATTTT.

The V gene is TRBV5-6, the J gene TRBJ1-2; the match to TRBD1 covers 10 bases. The ends lost 0 bases at V and 8 bases at J; junction bases unmatched: 1. Germline V gene sequence: CDR1 SGHDT, CDR2 YYEEEE. The CDR3 extends over 13 amino acids. The CDR3: CASSLGDRGGYTF. The CDR3 region has the DNA TGTGCCAGCAGCTTGGGGGACAGGGGCGGCTACACCTTC.

The gene calls are TRBV11-3 and TRBJ2-7; D is perhaps TRBD2 (6 bases). The CDR3 length is 13 residues. CDR1 is SGHNT and CDR2 is YENEEA in the germline V gene. V lost 5 bases and J 6 bases, leaving 14 bases between the germline ends. The DNA for the CDR3 is TGTGCCAGCAGCCAGGCCTGGGGAGGCGAGCAGTACTTC. It encodes CASSQAWGGEQYF. Full variable domain (missing parts from reference TRBV11-3 and TRBJ2-7): EAGVVQSPRYKIIEKKQPVAFWCNPISGHNTLYWYLQNLGQGPELLIRYENEEAVDDSQLPKDRFSAERLKGVDSTLKIQPAELGDSAVYLCASSQAWGGEQYFGPGTRLTVT.

The genes are TRBV19 and TRBJ1-2, with 9 bases that match TRBD1. CDR1 and CDR2 (germline): LNHDA, SQIVND (reference sequence). V gave up 6 bases and J gave up 4 bases; unmatched junction bases: 6. The CDR3 sequence is 14 residues long. The CDR3 nucleotides read TGTGCCAGTAGGGGGACAGGGACGACCTATGGCTACACCTTC. Encoded protein: CASRGTGTTYGYTF.

The chain combines TRBV10-3 with TRBJ2-2, with TRBD2 matching over 7 bases. J lost 1 base, V lost 10 bases, and 3 bases had no gene match. Germline CDR1 ENHRY, CDR2 SYGVKD. This CDR3 spans 13 amino acids. The CDR3 DNA follows: TGTGCCACCACGGGAGGGAACACCGGGGAGCTGTTTTTT. Translating gives CATTGGNTGELFF.

This clone was detected only once. Written as DNA, the CDR3 is TGTGCCAGCTCTAGCGGGGGGGCCGGCCAAGAGACCCAGTACTTC. It yields the protein CASSSGGAGQETQYF. The chain couples TRBV6-5 to TRBJ2-5; 12 nucleotides line up with TRBD2. This CDR3 has 15 residues. The germline V gene encodes CDR1 MNHEY and CDR2 SVGAGI. J gave up 1 base and V 8 bases, and 5 bases lay outside the gene matches.

This clone was observed a few times. CDR3 sequence reads: CSGWLAGEFADTQYF. The CDR3 DNA sequence: TGCAGCGGGTGGCTAGCGGGAGAGTTTGCAGATACGCAGTATTTT. The genes are TRBV29-1 and TRBJ2-3, with 10 bases fitting TRBD2. V trimming: 7 bases; J trimming: 4 bases; junction bases outside the gene matches: 11. The CDR3 is 15 amino acids. Germline CDR1 SQVTM, CDR2 ANQGSEA.

The rearrangement joins TRBV7-8 to TRBJ2-7, with 8 positions matching TRBD1. Germline trimming cut 1 base from V and 0 bases from J; bases unmatched to any gene: 11. This CDR3 is built from 18 residues. Germline V CDR1 and CDR2: SGHVS, FQNEAQ. The CDR3 DNA follows: TGTGCCAGCAGCTTAGTAGCCTGGAGGGACAGGAGCTCCTACGAGCAGTACTTC. It codes for CASSLVAWRDRSSYEQYF.

The gene calls are TRBV19 and TRBJ2-1; D is unclear. Germline values: CDR1 LNHDA, CDR2 SQIVND (reference sequence). V was shortened by 6 bases and J by 0 bases, with 9 bases between the two germline ends. The CDR3 has 14 amino acids. The CDR3: CASRGPASYNEQFF. Here the CDR3 DNA reads TGTGCCAGTAGGGGCCCGGCCTCCTACAATGAGCAGTTCTTC.

The V and J genes are TRBV5-6 and TRBJ1-2; D gene unclear. Trimming shortened V by 0 bases and J by 4 bases, and 13 bases separated the two germline ends. CDR3 length: 15 amino acids. In germline, CDR1 is SGHDT, CDR2 YYEEEE. CDR3 sequence reads: CASSLGRNELYGYTF. CDR3 coding DNA: TGTGCCAGCAGCTTGGGGAGAAATGAACTCTATGGCTACACCTTC.

CDR3 in amino acids: CASSYWGLAGIVGQYF. CDR3 DNA sequence: TGTGCCAGCAGTTATTGGGGACTAGCGGGAATCGTGGGGCAGTACTTC. This sequence joins TRBV6-6 and TRBJ2-7; 13 bases line up with TRBD2. Germline CDR1 is MNHNY and CDR2 is SVGAGI (reference sequence). J gave up 9 bases and V 3 bases, and 11 bases lay outside the gene matches. CDR3 length: 16 residues.

The V and J genes are TRBV2 and TRBJ2-7, with a tentative D call TRBD2 (6 bases). The CDR3 runs 14 residues. Trimming left V 3 bases short and J 3 bases short, with 12 bases between. CDR1 SNHLY and CDR2 FYNNEI come from the germline V gene. CDR3 loop: CASSERLVFYEQYF. CDR3 DNA sequence: TGTGCCAGCAGTGAGAGACTAGTGTTCTACGAGCAGTACTTC. The entire variable domain, with the rest obtained from reference TRBV2 and TRBJ2-7, is as follows: EPEVTQTPSHQVTQMGQEVILRCVPISNHLYFYWYRQILGQKVEFLVSFYNNEISEKSEIFDDQFSVERPDGSNFTLKIRSTKLEDSAMYFCASSERLVFYEQYFGPGTRLTVT.

This chain joins TRBV19 and TRBJ1-2; 7 nucleotides match TRBD1. Germline V gene data show CDR1 as LNHDA and CDR2 as SQIVND (reference sequence). V was clipped by 6 bases and J by 1 base; unmatched bases: 11. The CDR3 loop spans 16 amino acids. For the CDR3, the DNA is TGTGCCAGTAGCCCCATGGGGAGACAGGGTAACTATGGCTACACCTTC. Translating gives CASSPMGRQGNYGYTF.

The chain couples TRBV13 to TRBJ1-3; TRBD1 agrees at 7 bases. The CDR3 covers 16 residues. The germline V gene has CDR1 PRHDT and CDR2 FYEKMQ (reference sequence). With V trimmed by 5 bases and J by 3 bases, 10 bases remained unmatched. The CDR3 is CASSTQQGGFGNTIYF. The CDR3 DNA sequence: TGTGCCAGCAGCACACAGCAGGGGGGTTTTGGAAACACCATATATTTT.

This chain joins TRBV3-1 (or the pseudogene TRBV3-2) and TRBJ2-2; 11 positions match TRBD2. Germline V lookup: CDR1 LGHDT, CDR2 YNNKEL (reference sequence). This CDR3 comprises 16 residues. The ends lost 2 bases at V and 7 bases at J; junction bases unmatched: 6. The CDR3 DNA is TGTGCCAGCAGCCAAATAACTGGACTAGCGGGCGGGGAGCTGTTTTTT. Its translation: CASSQITGLAGGELFF.

V and J are TRBV9 and TRBJ2-6, with 7 bases fitting TRBD1. The CDR3 consists of 15 residues. J gave up 2 bases and V 3 bases, and 2 bases lay outside the gene matches. Germline CDR1 SGDLS, CDR2 YYNGEE. The CDR3 loop reads CASSARGPGANVLTF. DNA for the CDR3: TGTGCCAGCAGCGCTAGGGGGCCTGGGGCCAACGTCCTGACTTTC.

The V call is TRBV27, the J call TRBJ2-7; possibly TRBD1 for D (5 bases). CDR1 and CDR2 from the germline V gene are MNHEY and SMNVEV (reference sequence). The CDR3 is 14 residues long. The V and J ends lost 5 bases and 7 bases respectively, with 18 bases between them. The CDR3 DNA reads as TGTGCCAGCAGTGTCGTCACAGGTCCTAGGGAGCAGTACTTC. It is translated as CASSVVTGPREQYF.

The chain is built from TRBV27 and TRBJ1-5; D is ambiguous. The CDR3 is 16 residues long. Trimming cost V 1 base and J 0 bases, with 10 bases left between them. Germline CDR1 MNHEY, CDR2 SMNVEV (reference sequence). In nucleotides, the CDR3 is TGTGCCAGCAGTTTATACAGTTCTTATAGCAATCAGCCCCAGCATTTT. The encoded protein is CASSLYSSYSNQPQHF.